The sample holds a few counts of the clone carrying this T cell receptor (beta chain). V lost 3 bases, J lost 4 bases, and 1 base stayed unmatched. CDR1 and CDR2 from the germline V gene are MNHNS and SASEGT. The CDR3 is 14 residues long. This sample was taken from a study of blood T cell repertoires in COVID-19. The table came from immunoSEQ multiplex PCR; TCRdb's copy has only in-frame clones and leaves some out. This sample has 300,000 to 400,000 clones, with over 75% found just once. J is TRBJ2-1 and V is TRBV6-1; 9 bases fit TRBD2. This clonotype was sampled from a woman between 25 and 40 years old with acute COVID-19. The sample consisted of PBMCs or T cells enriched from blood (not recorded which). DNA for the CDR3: TGTGCCAGCAGTGATAGCGGGGGTTACAATGAGCAGTTCTTC. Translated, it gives CASSDSGGYNEQFF.